This T cell receptor (beta chain) was documented in a study of cytomegalovirus exposure and HLA in healthy donors. The PCR was carried out with 60 Vbeta primers and 13 Jbeta primers. The repertoire was sequenced with immunoSEQ multiplex PCR; TCRdb's copy has only in-frame clones and lacks some. The sample lists some 130,000 clones, around 73% occurring once. V lost 2 bases to trimming and J lost 0 bases; unmatched junction nucleotides: 9. In germline, CDR1 is MGHRA, CDR2 YSYEKL. This CDR3 is built from 18 residues. Sequencing was performed on PBMCs. This clonotype was sampled from a female donor in good health and CMV-seronegative. The V and J genes are TRBV4-1 and TRBJ1-4; TRBD1 matches 7 bases. The CDR3 region is CASSQSRGTVSTNEKLFF. The CDR3 nucleotides read TGCGCCAGCAGCCAATCTAGGGGGACAGTTTCAACTAATGAAAAACTGTTTTTT.